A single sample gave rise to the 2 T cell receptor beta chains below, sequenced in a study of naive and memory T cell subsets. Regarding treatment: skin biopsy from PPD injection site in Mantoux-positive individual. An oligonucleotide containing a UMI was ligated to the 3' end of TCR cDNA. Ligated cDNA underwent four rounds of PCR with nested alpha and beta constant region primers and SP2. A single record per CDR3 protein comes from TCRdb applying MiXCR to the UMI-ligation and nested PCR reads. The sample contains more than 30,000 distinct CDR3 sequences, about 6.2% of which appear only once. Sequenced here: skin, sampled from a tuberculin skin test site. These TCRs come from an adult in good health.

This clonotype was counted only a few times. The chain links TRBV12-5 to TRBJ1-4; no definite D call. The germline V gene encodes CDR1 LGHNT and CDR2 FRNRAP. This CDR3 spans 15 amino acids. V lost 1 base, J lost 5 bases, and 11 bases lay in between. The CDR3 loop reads CASGLDGTPNEKLFF. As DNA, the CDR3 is TGTGCTAGTGGTTTGGACGGTACCCCCAATGAAAAACTGTTTTTT. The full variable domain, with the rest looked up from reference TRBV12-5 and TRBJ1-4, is DARVTQTPRHKVTEMGQEVTMRCQPILGHNTVFWYRQTMMQGLELLAYFRNRAPLDDSGMPKDRFSAEMPDATLATLKIQPSEPRDSAVYFCASGLDGTPNEKLFFGSGTQLSVL.

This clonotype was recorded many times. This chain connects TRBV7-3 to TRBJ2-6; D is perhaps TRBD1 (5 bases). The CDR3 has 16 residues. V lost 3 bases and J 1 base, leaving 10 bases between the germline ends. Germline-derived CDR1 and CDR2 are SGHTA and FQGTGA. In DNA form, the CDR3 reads TGTGCCAGCAGCTTGGGGCCGGTTTCTGGGGCCAACGTCCTGACTTTC. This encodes CASSLGPVSGANVLTF.